This T cell receptor (beta chain) was captured by sequencing in a study of blood T cell repertoires in COVID-19. Study summary: Some COVID-19 samples were acute and others convalescent; all came from the United States, Italy and Spain. Sources were T cells, B-cell-depleted T cells, or PBMCs; the material itself was cDNA or gDNA.

CDR1 MNHEY and CDR2 SMNVEV come from the germline V gene (reference sequence). This CDR3 is built from 14 residues. Trimming left V 5 bases short and J 2 bases short, with 12 bases between. How the authors handled the data: Amplification of reference gene primers was used by the study to estimate nucleated cell counts. Assay used: immunoSEQ multiplex PCR; TCRdb lists only in-frame clones, some missing. The DNA gave D and trimming, while V, J and clone size come from that table. The sample lists 100,000 to 150,000 clones, less than 90% occurring once. The source of this sequence is a man aged 80 or over with active or convalescent COVID-19. The V call is TRBV27, the J call TRBJ1-2; the D gene is possibly TRBD1 (5 bases). Sequencing was performed on peripheral blood. CDR3 in DNA: TGTGCCAGCAGTGTGGGCCCAGGGAACTATGGCTACACCTTC. Protein: CASSVGPGNYGYTF.